The 24 T cell receptor beta chains listed next were all sequenced from one sample in a study of blood T cell repertoires in COVID-19. The repertoire was sequenced with immunoSEQ multiplex PCR; TCRdb's copy has only in-frame clones and lacks some. The table has approximately 230,000 clones, 83% seen once. Sequencing was performed on peripheral blood. All receptors derive from an elderly man with acute or convalescent COVID-19.

This clone was counted between two and nine times. The chain is built from TRBV28 and TRBJ2-7; TRBD1 matches 11 bases. Germline V gene sequence: CDR1 MDHEN, CDR2 SYDVKM. The CDR3 length is 16 residues. V lost 6 bases to trimming and J lost 3 bases; unmatched junction nucleotides: 10. The CDR3 DNA is TGTGCCAGCAGCCCCCGACCGGGACAGGGGGGCTACGAGCAGTACTTC. This encodes CASSPRPGQGGYEQYF.

This chain uses TRBV7-9 with TRBJ2-1; possible D gene TRBD2, 6 bases. Germline CDR1 is SEHNR and CDR2 is FQNEAQ (reference sequence). The CDR3 runs 19 residues. Trimming pared 6 bases from V and 4 bases from J, leaving 28 bases between. Here the CDR3 DNA reads TGTGCCAGCAGTCCCCCCCTGCCCGAACTAGCCGGGATGTACAATGAGCAGTTCTTC. The encoded protein is CASSPPLPELAGMYNEQFF.

The chain is built from TRBV18 and TRBJ2-1; 8 bases fit TRBD1. Germline CDR1 KGHSH, CDR2 LQKENI. V lost 1 base, J lost 6 bases, and 8 bases stayed unmatched. The CDR3 covers 16 residues. The CDR3 reads CASSPRQGAVGNEQFF. Written as DNA, the CDR3 is TGTGCCAGCTCACCACGGCAGGGGGCCGTTGGCAATGAGCAGTTCTTC.

The sample holds a few counts of this clone. The chain recombines TRBV3-1 (or the pseudogene TRBV3-2) with TRBJ2-1; D remains unclear. The germline V gene encodes CDR1 LGHDT and CDR2 YNNKEL (reference sequence). This CDR3 contains 11 residues. V was cut by 4 bases and J by 6 bases, with 4 bases left in between. The CDR3 region is CASSRGNEQFF. CDR3 DNA sequence: TGTGCCAGCAGCCGAGGCAATGAGCAGTTCTTC.

The chain joins TRBV6-9 to TRBJ1-2, with D possibly TRBD1 on 5 matching bases. The CDR3 consists of 15 residues. CDR1 is MNHGY and CDR2 is SVAAGI in the germline V gene. V was cut by 5 bases and J by 3 bases, with 16 bases left in between. CDR3 amino acids: CASSARDGGDYGYTF. In DNA form, the CDR3 reads TGTGCCAGCAGTGCCCGTGACGGAGGGGACTATGGCTACACCTTC.

The chain recombines TRBV5-1 with TRBJ2-7, with 7 nucleotides matching TRBD1. CDR1 and CDR2 from the germline V gene are SGHRS and YFSETQ. J lost 0 bases, V lost 3 bases, and 6 bases had no gene match. This CDR3 region has 15 residues. The CDR3 coding sequence is TGCGCCAGCAGCTCCCTGGACAGGAGCTCCTACGAGCAGTACTTC. Its protein product is CASSSLDRSSYEQYF.

The V and J genes are TRBV19 and TRBJ2-3; D not certain. This CDR3 contains 12 residues. Trimming removed 7 bases from V and 1 base from J, with 6 bases in between. Germline V gene sequence: CDR1 LNHDA, CDR2 SQIVND (reference sequence). The DNA of the CDR3 is TGTGCCAGTATGTGGCGCACAGATACGCAGTATTTT. This gives the protein CASMWRTDTQYF.

There are a few counts of this clone. This chain joins TRBV4-1 and TRBJ1-5, with a tentative D call TRBD1 (6 bases). Germline lookup yields CDR1 MGHRA and CDR2 YSYEKL. The CDR3 is 15 amino acids. Deletions cut 0 bases from V and 6 bases from J, with 12 bases between. CDR3 in amino acids: CASSQEGGAFQPQHF. The DNA of the CDR3 is TGCGCCAGCAGCCAAGAAGGGGGAGCGTTTCAGCCCCAGCATTTT.

The chain uses TRBV27 and TRBJ2-2; D remains unclear. Germline loops: CDR1 MNHEY, CDR2 SMNVEV (reference sequence). The CDR3 sequence is 12 residues long. V lost 0 bases, J lost 8 bases, and 4 bases lay in between. The CDR3 loop reads CASSLSLGELFF. In DNA form, the CDR3 reads TGTGCCAGCAGTTTATCCCTGGGGGAGCTGTTTTTT.

J is TRBJ1-1 and V is TRBV18; no clear D gene. The germline V gene encodes CDR1 KGHSH and CDR2 LQKENI. V was trimmed by 3 bases and J by 3 bases, leaving 8 bases between them. The CDR3 contains 13 residues. Written as DNA, the CDR3 is TGTGCCAGCTCACCCAGGCTTTACACTGAAGCTTTCTTT. The encoded protein is CASSPRLYTEAFF.

The genes are TRBV28 and TRBJ1-1; tentatively, D is TRBD1 (6 bases). CDR1 is MDHEN and CDR2 is SYDVKM in the germline V gene. CDR3 size: 14 residues. The V and J ends lost 9 bases and 3 bases respectively, with 17 bases between them. DNA of the CDR3: TGTGCCAGTCGAAGTGGGGGACAAGACACTGAAGCTTTCTTT. It translates to CASRSGGQDTEAFF.

V gene TRBV7-2 combines with J gene TRBJ2-1; D gene unclear. Germline V lookup: CDR1 SGHTA, CDR2 FQGNSA. The CDR3 extends over 16 amino acids. V lost 5 bases and J 6 bases, leaving 20 bases between the germline ends. The chain's CDR3 is CASSPRWSAQSNEQFF. As DNA, the CDR3 is TGTGCCAGCAGCCCTCGGTGGAGCGCACAATCCAATGAGCAGTTCTTC.

This clone turned up a few times. This chain connects TRBV6-6 to TRBJ2-2, with 7 bases aligning to TRBD2. Germline CDR1 and CDR2: MNHNY and SVGAGI (reference sequence). This CDR3 is built from 15 residues. With 6 bases clipped from V and 7 bases from J, the junction kept 11 bases outside the gene matches. The CDR3 protein is CASRRFAGADGELFF. CDR3 DNA sequence: TGTGCCAGCAGGCGATTTGCGGGAGCCGACGGGGAGCTGTTTTTT.

This CDR3 reads CASSTPGGFTDTQYF. DNA of the CDR3: TGCGCCAGCAGCACCCCCGGGGGTTTCACAGATACGCAGTATTTT. The chain recombines TRBV4-1 with TRBJ2-3, with TRBD2 as a possible D gene (6 bases). With 5 bases removed from V and 2 bases from J, the gap between germline ends came to 14 bases. CDR3 length equals 15 residues. Germline V CDR1 and CDR2: MGHRA, YSYEKL.

V is TRBV7-3 and J is TRBJ2-5; D is ambiguous. The CDR3 sequence is 14 residues long. V was trimmed by 5 bases and J by 2 bases, leaving 12 bases between them. CDR1 SGHTA and CDR2 FQGTGA come from the germline V gene. CDR3 amino acids: CASSVDGLQETQYF. The CDR3, as DNA: TGTGCCAGCAGCGTAGACGGGTTACAAGAGACCCAGTACTTC.

This clone was counted many times. CDR3 bases: TGTGCCAGCAGTGAGCGGGTTGGAAACACCATATATTTT. This gives the protein CASSERVGNTIYF. The V gene is TRBV25-1, the J gene TRBJ1-3, with D hard to call. CDR1 and CDR2 (germline): MGHDK, SYGVNS. Trimming left V 3 bases short and J 3 bases short, with 6 bases between. The CDR3 loop spans 13 amino acids.

This chain connects TRBV5-4 to TRBJ2-5, with TRBD2 matching 11 bases. V was pared by 0 bases and J by 0 bases, with 7 bases of the junction left unmatched. This CDR3 is built from 18 residues. CDR1 and CDR2 (germline): SGHNT, YYREEE (reference sequence). The CDR3 reads CASSLGLAGGGNQETQYF. Here the CDR3 DNA reads TGTGCCAGCAGCTTGGGGCTAGCGGGAGGCGGGAACCAAGAGACCCAGTACTTC.

This chain connects TRBV10-3 to TRBJ2-6; 13 nucleotides match TRBD2. CDR1 is ENHRY and CDR2 is SYGVKD in the germline V gene. V lost 3 bases to trimming and J lost 0 bases; unmatched junction nucleotides: 8. The CDR3 extends over 20 amino acids. The CDR3: CAISDGTSGIASSGANVLTF. Here the CDR3 DNA reads TGTGCCATCAGTGATGGGACTAGCGGGATCGCAAGCTCTGGGGCCAACGTCCTGACTTTC.

This chain uses TRBV29-1 with TRBJ2-7; no definite D call. Germline V lookup: CDR1 SQVTM, CDR2 ANQGSEA. CDR3 length equals 12 residues. V was clipped by 4 bases and J by 7 bases, with 14 bases between them. DNA for the CDR3: TGCAGCGTTGTGGGCAGAACAAATGAGCAGTACTTC. The encoded protein is CSVVGRTNEQYF.

The CDR3 reads CASSFPGATNEKLFF. CDR3 nucleotide sequence: TGTGCCAGCAGTTTCCCAGGGGCGACTAATGAAAAACTGTTTTTT. The rearrangement joins TRBV28 to TRBJ1-4; weak D call: TRBD1 (6 bases). The CDR3 sequence is 15 residues long. From germline, CDR1 is MDHEN and CDR2 SYDVKM. V dropped 3 bases and J dropped 2 bases, with 10 bases sitting between them.

The chain recombines TRBV7-9 with TRBJ2-1; 13 bases fit TRBD2. The V gene's germline CDR1 is SEHNR and CDR2 FQNEAQ (reference sequence). The length of the CDR3 is 16 residues. V lost 6 bases, J lost 6 bases, and 8 bases stayed unmatched. The CDR3 DNA reads as TGTGCCAGCAGTCGGGCGACTAGCGGGAGGTCCAATGAGCAGTTCTTC. Its translation: CASSRATSGRSNEQFF.

The V and J genes are TRBV4-1 and TRBJ1-1; 8 bases match TRBD1. After removal of 2 bases from V and 11 bases from J, the junction contained 7 bases not matched to a gene. Germline loops: CDR1 MGHRA, CDR2 YSYEKL. This CDR3 region has 13 residues. CDR3 nucleotide sequence: TGCGCCAGCAGCCAAATCAGGGGGCTAGGGGCTTTCTTT. It translates to CASSQIRGLGAFF.

The rearrangement links TRBV27 to TRBJ2-7; TRBD1 agrees at 7 bases. This CDR3 is built from 15 residues. V dropped 5 bases and J dropped 0; count of bases not matched to a gene: 7. Germline V lookup: CDR1 MNHEY, CDR2 SMNVEV (reference sequence). The CDR3, as DNA: TGTGCCAGCAGTCGACAGGGCCACTCCTCCTACGAGCAGTACTTC. Translating gives CASSRQGHSSYEQYF.

V is TRBV12-3 or TRBV12-4 and J is TRBJ1-6; no firm D call. CDR3 length: 13 residues. Trimming removed 4 bases from V and 13 bases from J, with 14 bases in between. This chain's CDR3 is CASSSNLSGPLHF. CDR3 sequence (DNA): TGTGCCAGCAGTTCTAACCTGTCGGGTCCCCTCCACTTT.